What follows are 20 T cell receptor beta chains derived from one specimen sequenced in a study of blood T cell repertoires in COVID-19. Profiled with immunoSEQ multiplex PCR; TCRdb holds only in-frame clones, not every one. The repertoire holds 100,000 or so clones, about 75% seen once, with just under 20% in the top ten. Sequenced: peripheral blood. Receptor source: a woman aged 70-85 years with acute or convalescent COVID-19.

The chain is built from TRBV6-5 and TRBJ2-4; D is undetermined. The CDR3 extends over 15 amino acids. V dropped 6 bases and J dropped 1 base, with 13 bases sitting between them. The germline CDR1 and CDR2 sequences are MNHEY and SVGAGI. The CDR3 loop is CASRALFWAKNIQYF. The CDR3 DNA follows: TGTGCCAGCAGAGCCTTGTTTTGGGCCAAAAACATTCAGTACTTC.

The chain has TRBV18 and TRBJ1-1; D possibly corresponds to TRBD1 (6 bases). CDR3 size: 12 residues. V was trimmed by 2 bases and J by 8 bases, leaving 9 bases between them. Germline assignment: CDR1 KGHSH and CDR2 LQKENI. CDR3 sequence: CASSPTQGEAFF. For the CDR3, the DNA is TGTGCCAGCTCACCAACACAGGGAGAAGCTTTCTTT.

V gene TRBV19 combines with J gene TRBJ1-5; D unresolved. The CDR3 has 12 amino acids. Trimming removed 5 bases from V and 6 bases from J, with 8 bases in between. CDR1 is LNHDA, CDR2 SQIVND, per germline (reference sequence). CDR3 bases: TGTGCCAGTAGTGGCGGGTCTCAGCCCCAGCATTTT. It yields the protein CASSGGSQPQHF. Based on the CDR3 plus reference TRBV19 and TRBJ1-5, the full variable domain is DGGITQSPKYLFRKEGQNVTLSCEQNLNHDAMYWYRQDPGQGLRLIYYSQIVNDFQKGDIAEGYSVSREKKESFPLTVTSAQKNPTAFYLCASSGGSQPQHFGDGTRLSIL.

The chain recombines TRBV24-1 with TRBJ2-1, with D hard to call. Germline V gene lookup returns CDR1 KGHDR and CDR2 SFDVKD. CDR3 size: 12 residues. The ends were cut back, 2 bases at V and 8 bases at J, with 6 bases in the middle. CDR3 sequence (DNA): TGTGCCACCAGTGATTCAGGCCATGAGCAGTTCTTC. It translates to CATSDSGHEQFF.

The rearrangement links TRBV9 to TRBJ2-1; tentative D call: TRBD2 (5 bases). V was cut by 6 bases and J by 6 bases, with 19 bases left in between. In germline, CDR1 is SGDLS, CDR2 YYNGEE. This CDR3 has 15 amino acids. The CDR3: CASTRLGLAGNEQFF. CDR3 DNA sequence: TGTGCCAGCACCCGCTTAGGGCTAGCCGGCAATGAGCAGTTCTTC.

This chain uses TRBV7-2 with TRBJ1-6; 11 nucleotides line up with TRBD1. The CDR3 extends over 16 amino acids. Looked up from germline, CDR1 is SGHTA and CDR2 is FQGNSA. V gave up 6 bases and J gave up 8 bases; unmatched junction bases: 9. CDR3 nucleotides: TGTGCCAGCAGACCCCGGACAGGGGGCGAGGATTCACCCCTCCACTTT. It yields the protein CASRPRTGGEDSPLHF.

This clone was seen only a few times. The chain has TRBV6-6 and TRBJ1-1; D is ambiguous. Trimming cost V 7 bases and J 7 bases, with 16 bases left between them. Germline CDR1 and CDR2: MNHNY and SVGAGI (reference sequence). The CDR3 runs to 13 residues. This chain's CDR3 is CASTTWRDSEAFF. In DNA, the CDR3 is TGTGCCAGCACTACATGGCGGGATAGTGAAGCTTTCTTT.

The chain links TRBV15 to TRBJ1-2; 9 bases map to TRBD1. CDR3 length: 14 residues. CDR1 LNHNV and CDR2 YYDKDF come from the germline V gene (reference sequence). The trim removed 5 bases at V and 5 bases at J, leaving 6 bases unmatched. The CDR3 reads CATSGRTGVYGYTF. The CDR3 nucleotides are TGTGCCACCAGCGGAAGGACAGGGGTATATGGCTACACCTTC.

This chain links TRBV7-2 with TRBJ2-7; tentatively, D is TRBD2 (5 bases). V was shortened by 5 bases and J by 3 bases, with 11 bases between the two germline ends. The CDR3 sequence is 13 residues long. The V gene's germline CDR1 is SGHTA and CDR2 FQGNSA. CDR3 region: CASSPWAGYEQYF. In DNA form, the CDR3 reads TGTGCCAGCAGCCCCTGGGCGGGCTACGAGCAGTACTTC.

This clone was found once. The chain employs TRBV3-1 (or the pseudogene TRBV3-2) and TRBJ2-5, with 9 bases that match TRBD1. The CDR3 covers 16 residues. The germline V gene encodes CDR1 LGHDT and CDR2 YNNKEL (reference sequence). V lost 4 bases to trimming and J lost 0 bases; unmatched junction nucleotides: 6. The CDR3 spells CASSPWDRAYQETQYF. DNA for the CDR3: TGTGCCAGCAGCCCATGGGACAGGGCTTACCAAGAGACCCAGTACTTC.

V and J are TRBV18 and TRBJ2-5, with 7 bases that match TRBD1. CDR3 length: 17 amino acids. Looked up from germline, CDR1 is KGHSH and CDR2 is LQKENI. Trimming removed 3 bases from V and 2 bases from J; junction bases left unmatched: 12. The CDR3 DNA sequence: TGTGCCAGCTCACCTTTCCCGATGGACAGGCCGCAAGAGACCCAGTACTTC. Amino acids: CASSPFPMDRPQETQYF.

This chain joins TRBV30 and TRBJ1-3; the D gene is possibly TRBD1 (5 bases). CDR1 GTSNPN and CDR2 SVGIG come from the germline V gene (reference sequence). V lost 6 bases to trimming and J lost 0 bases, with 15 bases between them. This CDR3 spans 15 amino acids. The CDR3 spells CACLRDSFSGNTIYF. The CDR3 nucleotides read TGTGCCTGTCTCCGGGACTCTTTCTCTGGAAACACCATATATTTT.

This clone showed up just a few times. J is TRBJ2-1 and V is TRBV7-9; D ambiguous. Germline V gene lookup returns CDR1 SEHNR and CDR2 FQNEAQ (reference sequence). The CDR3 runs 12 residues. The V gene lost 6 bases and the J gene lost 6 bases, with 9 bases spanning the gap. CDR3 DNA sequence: TGTGCCAGCAGGAGAGCGAGCAATGAGCAGTTCTTC. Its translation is CASRRASNEQFF.

The CDR3 here is CASSSEQGAYEQYF. The CDR3 coding sequence is TGCGCCAGCAGCTCTGAACAGGGAGCCTACGAGCAGTACTTC. This chain joins TRBV5-1 and TRBJ2-7; a weak D match, TRBD1 (6 bases). V shed 3 bases and J shed 2 bases, with 12 bases lying between them. The CDR3 has 14 residues. CDR1 SGHRS and CDR2 YFSETQ come from the germline V gene.

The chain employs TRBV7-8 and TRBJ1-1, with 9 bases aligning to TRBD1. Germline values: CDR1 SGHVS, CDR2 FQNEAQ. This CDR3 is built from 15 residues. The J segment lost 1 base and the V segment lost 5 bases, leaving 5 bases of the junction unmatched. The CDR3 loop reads CASSQRDRANTEAFF. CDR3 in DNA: TGTGCCAGCAGCCAAAGGGACAGGGCGAACACTGAAGCTTTCTTT.

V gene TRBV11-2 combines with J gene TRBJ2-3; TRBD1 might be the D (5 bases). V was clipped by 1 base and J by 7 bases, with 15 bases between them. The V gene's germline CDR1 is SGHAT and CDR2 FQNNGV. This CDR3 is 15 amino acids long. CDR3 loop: CASSLGPGMRNTQYF. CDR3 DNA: TGTGCCAGCAGCTTAGGGCCAGGGATGCGAAATACGCAGTATTTT.

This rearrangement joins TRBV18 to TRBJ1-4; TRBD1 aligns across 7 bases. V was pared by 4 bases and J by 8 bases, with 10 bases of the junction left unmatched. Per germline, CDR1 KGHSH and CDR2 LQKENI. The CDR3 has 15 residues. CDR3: CASSLGQAKGEKLFF. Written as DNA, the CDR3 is TGTGCCAGCTCACTCGGACAGGCCAAGGGGGAAAAACTGTTTTTT. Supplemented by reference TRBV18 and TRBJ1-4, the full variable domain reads NAGVMQNPRHLVRRRGQEARLRCSPMKGHSHVYWYRQLPEEGLKFMVYLQKENIIDESGMPKERFSAEFPKEGPSILRIQQVVRGDSAAYFCASSLGQAKGEKLFFGSGTQLSVL.

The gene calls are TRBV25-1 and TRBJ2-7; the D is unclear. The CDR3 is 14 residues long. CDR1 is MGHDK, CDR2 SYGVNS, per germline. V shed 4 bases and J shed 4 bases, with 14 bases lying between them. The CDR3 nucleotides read TGTGCCAGCAGTGGGCCTCCCCGTGTATACGAGCAGTACTTC. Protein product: CASSGPPRVYEQYF.

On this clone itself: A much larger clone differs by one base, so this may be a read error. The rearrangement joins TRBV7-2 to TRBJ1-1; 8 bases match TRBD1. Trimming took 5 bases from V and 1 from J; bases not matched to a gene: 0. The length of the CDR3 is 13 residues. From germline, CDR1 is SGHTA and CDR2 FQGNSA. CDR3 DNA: TGTGCCAGCAGCGGACAGGGGAACACTGAAGCTTTCTTT. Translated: CASSGQGNTEAFF.

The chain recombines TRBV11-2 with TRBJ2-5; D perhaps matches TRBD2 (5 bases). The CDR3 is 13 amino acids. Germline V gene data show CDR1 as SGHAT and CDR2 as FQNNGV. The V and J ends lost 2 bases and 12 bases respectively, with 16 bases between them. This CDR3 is CASSLIGRSEEYF. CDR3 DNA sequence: TGTGCCAGCAGCTTAATCGGCCGTAGCGAGGAGTACTTC.